The following is a TCR beta chain sequence with its context. The antigen remains unidentified. One end of the junction fails to match germline, which may point to a read error. The CDR3 sequence is 18 residues long. Looked up from germline, CDR1 is SSHAT and CDR2 is FNYEAQ (reference sequence). The data derive from a study of response to subunit inactivated influenza vaccine. Points from the study as a whole: Few new T cells, the authors suggested, are recruited by each seasonal influenza vaccination.

TCRdb reprocessed the RT-PCR reads with MiXCR, giving one entry per CDR3 protein. The table has some 500,000 distinct CDR3 sequences, 10% to 15% seen once. The source of this sequence is a man aged 45 to 65 who received an inactivated influenza vaccine. The material sequenced was PBMCs from blood, taken about 40 days after vaccination. The chain carries TRBV7-7 and TRBJ2-3; 13 nucleotides agree with TRBD2. The CDR3 nucleotides are TGTGCCATCAGCCCTGGGACTAGCGGGGAGATAAGCACAGATACGCAGTATTTT. Translation: CAISPGTSGEISTDTQYF.